This passage covers 6 T cell receptor beta chains from one sample sequenced in a study of blood T cells in healthy people across ages. Then a second PCR, running roughly 7 to 11 cycles, was carried out with a sample-barcoded 5' primer and a J-beta primer mix. In TCRdb, the 5' RACE reads were re-called with MiXCR into one record per CDR3 protein. Of 1.5 million to 2 million distinct CDR3 sequences detected, more than 35% appear once; the ten largest clones hold more than 20%. Sequencing was done on a sample of blood. The receptors originated from a human donor in good health.

This clonotype was counted a few times. The chain carries TRBV7-6 and TRBJ2-2, with 7 nucleotides matching TRBD2. Germline CDR1 SGHVS, CDR2 FNYEAQ. This CDR3 is built from 16 residues. Germline trimming cut 5 bases from V and 6 bases from J; bases unmatched to any gene: 12. DNA for the CDR3: TGTGCCAGCAGCACTCTGGCGGGGGATGACGCCGGGGAGCTGTTTTTT. Protein product: CASSTLAGDDAGELFF.

Concerning this clonotype itself: An end of the junction differs from the germline gene, which may be a read error. For the CDR3, the DNA is TGTACCAGCAGTGAATACAGGGAGGGGGGAGATACGCAGTATTTT. It encodes CTSSEYREGGDTQYF. The V gene is TRBV6-1, the J gene TRBJ2-3; D perhaps matches TRBD2 (7 bases). CDR3 size: 15 residues. Germline V gives CDR1 MNHNS, CDR2 SASEGT.

The CDR3 DNA is TGTGCCAGCAGCTTTCCGATAGCGGGGGGGCCGGAAGAGACCCAGTACTTC. This codes for CASSFPIAGGPEETQYF. The chain is built from TRBV5-5 and TRBJ2-4; 11 bases line up with TRBD2. The closer fit of TRBJ2-5 to the DNA end suggests the J call may be wrong. Germline V gene sequence: CDR1 SGHKS, CDR2 YYEKEE (reference sequence). The CDR3 is made up of 17 amino acids.

Note on this clonotype: One junction end does not reproduce the germline sequence, and a read error may be involved. The V gene is TRBV5-1, the J gene TRBJ1-1; tentative D call: TRBD1 (5 bases). CDR3 length: 16 amino acids. CDR1 and CDR2 from the germline V gene are SGHRS and YFSETQ. The DNA for the CDR3 is TGCGCCGGCAGCTTCTTGGAGGGGCCAATTGGGACTGAAGCTTTCTTT. Translated: CAGSFLEGPIGTEAFF.

V gene TRBV12-5 combines with J gene TRBJ2-7, with a weak D call TRBD1 (6 bases). Per germline, CDR1 LGHNT and CDR2 FRNRAP. The CDR3 contains 14 residues. Trimming took off 6 bases at V and 0 bases at J, with 12 bases between the two ends. As DNA, the CDR3 is TGTGCTAGTGGGTCCGGGACATCCTCCTACGAGCAGTACTTC. As protein: CASGSGTSSYEQYF.

This clonotype was counted ten times or more. This chain links TRBV10-3 with TRBJ2-4; D is perhaps TRBD1 (6 bases). This CDR3 spans 17 amino acids. In germline, CDR1 is ENHRY, CDR2 SYGVKD. Trimming took off 7 bases at V and 13 bases at J, with 32 bases between the two ends. This CDR3 reads CAITRRSPRGSGYEQYF. CDR3 sequence (DNA): TGTGCCATCACTCGCCGATCGCCGAGGGGGTCAGGGTATGAGCAGTACTTC.